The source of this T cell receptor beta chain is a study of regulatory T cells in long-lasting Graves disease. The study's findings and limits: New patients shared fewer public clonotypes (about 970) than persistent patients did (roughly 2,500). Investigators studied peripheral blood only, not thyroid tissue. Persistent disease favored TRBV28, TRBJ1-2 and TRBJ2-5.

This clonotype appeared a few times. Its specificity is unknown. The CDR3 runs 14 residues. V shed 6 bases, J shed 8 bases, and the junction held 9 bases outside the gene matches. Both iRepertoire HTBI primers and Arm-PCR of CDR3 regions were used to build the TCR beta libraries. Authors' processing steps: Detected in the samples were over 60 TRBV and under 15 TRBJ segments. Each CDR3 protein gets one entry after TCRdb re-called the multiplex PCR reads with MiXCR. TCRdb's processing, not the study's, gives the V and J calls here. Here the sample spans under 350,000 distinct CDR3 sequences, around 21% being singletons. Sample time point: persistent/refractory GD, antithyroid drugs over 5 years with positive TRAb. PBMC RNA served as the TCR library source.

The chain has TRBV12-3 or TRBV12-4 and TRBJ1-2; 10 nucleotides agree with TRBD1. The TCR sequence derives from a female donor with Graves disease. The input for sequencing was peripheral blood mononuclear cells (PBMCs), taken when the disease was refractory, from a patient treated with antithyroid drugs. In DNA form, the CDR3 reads TGTGCCAGCAGACCGGGACAGGGGTCGCGAGGCTACACCTTC. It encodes CASRPGQGSRGYTF.